This T cell receptor (beta chain) was identified in a study of beta chain features in type 1 diabetes. The wider study: Comparable age, gender and cell yields were observed in patients relative to healthy donors. Broader study findings: Cells that show high TCR expression could be over-represented by cDNA sequencing.

Expressed TCRB transcripts got sequenced, as all isolated RNA was reverse transcribed. Libraries were prepared by immunoSEQ multiplex PCR; TCRdb keeps only in-frame clonotypes and omits some of them. Of about 44,000 clones in the sample, roughly 56% were seen once. This clone was counted between two and nine times. Its target is not known. Post-sort purity exceeded 98% for all sorted populations. The source is a woman between 18 and 30 years old in good health. The sample comprised Tregs from blood.

CDR3 sequence: CAWISGGGVYTQYF. The CDR3 DNA follows: TGTGCCTGGATTTCAGGCGGGGGGGTGTATACGCAGTATTTT. V gene TRBV30 combines with J gene TRBJ2-3; TRBD2 agrees at 9 bases. Trimming cost V 4 bases and J 7 bases; bases outside gene matches: 9. Germline assignment: CDR1 GTSNPN and CDR2 SVGIG (reference sequence). This CDR3 is 14 amino acids long.